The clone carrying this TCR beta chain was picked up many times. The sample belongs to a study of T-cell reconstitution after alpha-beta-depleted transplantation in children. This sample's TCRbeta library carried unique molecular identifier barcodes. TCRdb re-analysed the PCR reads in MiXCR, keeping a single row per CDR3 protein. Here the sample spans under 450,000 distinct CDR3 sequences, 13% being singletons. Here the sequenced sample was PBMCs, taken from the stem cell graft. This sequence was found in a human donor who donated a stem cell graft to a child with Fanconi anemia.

Here the CDR3 DNA reads TGTGCCAGCCTTGGGACGCGAAACAATGAGCAGTTCTTC. Translating gives CASLGTRNNEQFF. V gene TRBV28 combines with J gene TRBJ2-1; the D gene could be TRBD1 or TRBD2 (5 bases each). The CDR3 covers 13 residues. V lost 8 bases and J lost 5, with 13 bases in between. Germline values: CDR1 MDHEN, CDR2 SYDVKM.